The T cell receptor (beta chain) under discussion was sequenced for a study of molecular identifiers for immune sequencing clone quantification. Whole-study context: Four portions were sequenced after RNA from roughly 21,000 or 96,000 naive CD8 cells was split five ways in replicates.

This clonotype was counted many times. Its antigen is not known. Study conclusions and caveats: Spiked Jurkat TCR RNA equivalent to one cell reportedly surfaced among approximately 1.1 million naive cells. The share of molecules held by clones above 20 RNA copies was over 99% in effector cells and under 1% in naive cells.

The CD8+CD4-CCR7+CD45RA+ phenotype defined the sorted naive CD8 T cells. TCRdb recomputed calls from the PCR reads with MiXCR, one row per CDR3 protein. Of 85,000 to 100,000 distinct CDR3 sequences in the sample, 21% were seen once. Looked up from germline, CDR1 is MNHEY and CDR2 is SVGEGT. The CDR3 runs 15 residues. V lost 5 bases to trimming and J lost 5 bases, with 17 bases between them. The rearrangement joins TRBV6-2 or TRBV6-3 to TRBJ2-3; perhaps TRBD2 as D (5 bases). The receptor was isolated from a human donor in good health. Some libraries in this study had Jurkat cell RNA spiked in. The material sequenced was naive CD8+ T cells from blood, with Jurkat cell RNA spiked in. Subset meaning: FACS-sorted CD8+CD4-CCR7+CD45RA+ naive T cells. This chain's CDR3 is CASSLSSRGLDTQYF. Here the CDR3 DNA reads TGTGCCAGCAGTCTTAGCTCCCGGGGTCTAGATACGCAGTATTTT.